Listed here is a single TCR beta chain. Its matching antigen is unknown. RNA transcripts were the template for amplifying TCR beta CDR3 regions. An initial round of RT-PCR targeting the TCR CDR3 relied on the HTBI primer set. TCRdb re-called the multiplex PCR reads through MiXCR, storing one row per CDR3 protein. The table shows hundreds of thousands of distinct CDR3 sequences, with 35% to 45% occurring only once. The sample comes from a study of T cells in Graves' hyperthyroidism and ophthalmopathy. Looking at the study overall: Peripheral blood samples were taken at initial diagnosis, prior to any treatment.

General study points: Blood held most thyroid clonotypes expanded above 0.001 frequency.

Trimming at V came to 8 bases and at J to 7 bases, leaving 4 bases not matched to a gene. The CDR3 is 10 residues long. Germline V CDR1 and CDR2: SQVTM, ANQGSEA. Absence of ophthalmopathy progression within 18 months defined stable Graves' hyperthyroidism. About 10 ml fresh peripheral blood yielded the PBMCs. The specimen sequenced was blood. The V and J genes are TRBV29-1 and TRBJ1-1; 7 bases agree with TRBD1. This receptor was obtained from a man in his late teens or twenties with Graves' hyperthyroidism. The CDR3 DNA sequence: TGCAGCCTAGGGACAGTTGAAGCTTTCTTT. Its protein product is CSLGTVEAFF.